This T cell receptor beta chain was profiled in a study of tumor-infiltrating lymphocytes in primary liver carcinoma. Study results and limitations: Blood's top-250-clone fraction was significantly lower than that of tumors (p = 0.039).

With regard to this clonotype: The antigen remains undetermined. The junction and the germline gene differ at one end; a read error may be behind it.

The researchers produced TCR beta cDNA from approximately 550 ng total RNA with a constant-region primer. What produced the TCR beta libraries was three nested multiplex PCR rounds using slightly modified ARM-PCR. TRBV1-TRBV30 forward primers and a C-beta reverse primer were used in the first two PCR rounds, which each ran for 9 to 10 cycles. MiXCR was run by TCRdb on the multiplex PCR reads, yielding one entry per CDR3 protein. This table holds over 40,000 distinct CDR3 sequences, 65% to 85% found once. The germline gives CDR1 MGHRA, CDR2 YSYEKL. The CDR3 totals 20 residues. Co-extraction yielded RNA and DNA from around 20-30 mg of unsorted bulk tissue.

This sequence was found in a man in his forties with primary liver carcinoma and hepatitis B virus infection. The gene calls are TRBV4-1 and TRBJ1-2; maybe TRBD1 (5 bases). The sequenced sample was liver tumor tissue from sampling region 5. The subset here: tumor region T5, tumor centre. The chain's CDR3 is CASSQEGYPSAAQPTYGYTF. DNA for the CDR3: TGTGCCAGCAGCCAAGAGGGGTACCCCTCCGCTGCCCAACCTACCTATGGCTACACATTC.